A single sample gave rise to the 4 T cell receptor beta chains below, sequenced in a study of T cell clonotyping in hematopoietic cell transplantation. Method: immunoSEQ multiplex PCR; TCRdb's copy keeps in-frame clones and lacks some. The sample contains fewer than 100,000 clones, 96% of which appear only once. This sample's time point: recipient sample about 28 days before transplant, after cytoreduction. The specimen comprised peripheral blood mononuclear cells, sampled before stem cell transplant. These receptors were collected from a woman between 50 and 59 years old with acute myeloid leukemia. Some clones in this sample may be carry-over from other donors' samples.

The CDR3: CASSSRQWVYGYTF. In DNA form, the CDR3 reads TGTGCCAGCAGCTCCAGACAGTGGGTTTATGGCTACACCTTC. The chain uses TRBV7-2 and TRBJ1-2; D perhaps matches TRBD1 (5 bases). The germline gives CDR1 SGHTA, CDR2 FQGNSA. The CDR3 spans 14 residues. Trimming left V 4 bases short and J 5 bases short, with 14 bases between.

This rearrangement joins TRBV9 to TRBJ2-7; D gene unclear. V was clipped by 0 bases and J by 2 bases, with 6 bases between them. This CDR3 is 13 amino acids long. The germline gives CDR1 SGDLS, CDR2 YYNGEE. The CDR3 protein is CASSVAPPYEQYF. CDR3 bases: TGTGCCAGCAGCGTAGCTCCACCCTACGAGCAGTACTTC.

This chain uses TRBV15 with TRBJ2-5; D possibly corresponds to TRBD2 (7 bases). The CDR3 is 13 amino acids. Germline values: CDR1 LNHNV, CDR2 YYDKDF (reference sequence). Trimming removed 4 bases from V and 5 bases from J, with 11 bases in between. CDR3 in amino acids: CATSITGGETQYF. In nucleotides, the CDR3 is TGTGCCACCAGCATTACGGGGGGCGAGACCCAGTACTTC.

The chain couples TRBV28 to TRBJ1-4; a weak D match, TRBD1 (5 bases). CDR1 MDHEN and CDR2 SYDVKM come from the germline V gene. Trimming cost V 3 bases and J 6 bases, with 11 bases left between them. This CDR3 has 14 amino acids. CDR3 region: CASSFPGPDEKLFF. In DNA form, the CDR3 reads TGTGCCAGCAGTTTTCCGGGGCCCGATGAAAAACTGTTTTTT.